Described below is a single TCR beta chain sequence and its context. The clone's antigen remains unknown. Base quality data are lacking; no much larger clone is found one base away. CDR1 and CDR2 were assigned from the germline V gene as MNHNS and SASEGT. V lost 5 bases and J lost 5 bases, and the count of bases not matched to a germline gene is 7. The CDR3 goes from the cysteine to the phenylalanine over 15 residues. Of the read, only the CDR3 DNA is kept; its 45 bases are in frame from base 1. The source of the sample is a study of T-cell reconstitution after alpha-beta-depleted transplantation in children (dated by TCRdb to 2016 to 2018). Turning to the overall study: Using TCR repertoire profiling, the study followed T-cell immune reconstitution in a quantitative way in children after TCRalphabeta/CD19-depleted allogeneic hematopoietic cell transplantation. What the work shows at the level of the full study, not this receptor alone: Apparently early alphabetaT-cell count recovery about two months after transplant reportedly relied on only several hundred rapidly expanded clones derived from non-depleted graft cells. The frequencies of hyperexpanded clones fell over the following months, and after one year, T-cell counts and TCRbeta diversity were mostly attributed to newly produced T cells. In some patients, the high TCRbeta diversity seen at day 60 was put down to recipient T cells and intrathymic progenitors that had survived conditioning.

Library method: PCR. The sequencer was an Illumina HiSeq 2500. TCR libraries were prepared with molecular barcoding, using unique molecular identifiers to normalize TCRbeta repertoire quantification. TCRdb redid the processing of the public reads, applying fastp at Q25 and MiXCR, and retained in-frame beta chains. Here each entry gathers all rows of one CDR3 protein and keeps the most common genes and DNA. The sample table holds about 980,000 distinct CDR3 sequences, of which 25% to 35% were seen once. The ten top clones hold about 28% of the sample. The sample's treatment or condition label is to be understood as: allogeneic hematopoietic cell transplantation with graft depleted of TCRalphabeta T cells and CD19 B cells. The transplant recipients were children given TCRalphabeta/CD19-depleted allogeneic hematopoietic cell grafts.

The chain is encoded by TRBV6-1 joined to TRBJ2-2; TRBD1 matches 8 bases in the middle. The sequence came from a boy in the first two years of life who had a stem cell transplant for SCID, so the T cells may come from the graft donor. The source material was PBMCs, mostly from graft donor cells, sampled 360 days after TCRalphabeta/CD19-depleted stem cell transplant. Here is the DNA: TGTGCCAGCAGTCGGGACAGGCGTGGAACCGGGGAGCTGTTTTTT. Its protein reads: CASSRDRRGTGELFF.